This TCR beta chain was recorded in a study of blood T cell repertoires in COVID-19. The CDR3 runs 10 residues. Germline values: CDR1 MGHDK, CDR2 SYGVNS. Trimming shortened V by 5 bases and J by 7 bases, and 5 bases separated the two germline ends. The assay was immunoSEQ multiplex PCR, and TCRdb's table has in-frame clones only and misses some. The table has 150,000 to 200,000 clones, roughly 87% seen once. This clonotype was obtained from a man aged 18 to 29 who had recovered from COVID-19. The sample consisted of peripheral blood. This chain joins TRBV25-1 and TRBJ1-2; tentatively, D is TRBD1 (5 bases). In DNA form, the CDR3 reads TGTGCCAGCAGTCAGGGTGGCTACACCTTC. This codes for CASSQGGYTF.